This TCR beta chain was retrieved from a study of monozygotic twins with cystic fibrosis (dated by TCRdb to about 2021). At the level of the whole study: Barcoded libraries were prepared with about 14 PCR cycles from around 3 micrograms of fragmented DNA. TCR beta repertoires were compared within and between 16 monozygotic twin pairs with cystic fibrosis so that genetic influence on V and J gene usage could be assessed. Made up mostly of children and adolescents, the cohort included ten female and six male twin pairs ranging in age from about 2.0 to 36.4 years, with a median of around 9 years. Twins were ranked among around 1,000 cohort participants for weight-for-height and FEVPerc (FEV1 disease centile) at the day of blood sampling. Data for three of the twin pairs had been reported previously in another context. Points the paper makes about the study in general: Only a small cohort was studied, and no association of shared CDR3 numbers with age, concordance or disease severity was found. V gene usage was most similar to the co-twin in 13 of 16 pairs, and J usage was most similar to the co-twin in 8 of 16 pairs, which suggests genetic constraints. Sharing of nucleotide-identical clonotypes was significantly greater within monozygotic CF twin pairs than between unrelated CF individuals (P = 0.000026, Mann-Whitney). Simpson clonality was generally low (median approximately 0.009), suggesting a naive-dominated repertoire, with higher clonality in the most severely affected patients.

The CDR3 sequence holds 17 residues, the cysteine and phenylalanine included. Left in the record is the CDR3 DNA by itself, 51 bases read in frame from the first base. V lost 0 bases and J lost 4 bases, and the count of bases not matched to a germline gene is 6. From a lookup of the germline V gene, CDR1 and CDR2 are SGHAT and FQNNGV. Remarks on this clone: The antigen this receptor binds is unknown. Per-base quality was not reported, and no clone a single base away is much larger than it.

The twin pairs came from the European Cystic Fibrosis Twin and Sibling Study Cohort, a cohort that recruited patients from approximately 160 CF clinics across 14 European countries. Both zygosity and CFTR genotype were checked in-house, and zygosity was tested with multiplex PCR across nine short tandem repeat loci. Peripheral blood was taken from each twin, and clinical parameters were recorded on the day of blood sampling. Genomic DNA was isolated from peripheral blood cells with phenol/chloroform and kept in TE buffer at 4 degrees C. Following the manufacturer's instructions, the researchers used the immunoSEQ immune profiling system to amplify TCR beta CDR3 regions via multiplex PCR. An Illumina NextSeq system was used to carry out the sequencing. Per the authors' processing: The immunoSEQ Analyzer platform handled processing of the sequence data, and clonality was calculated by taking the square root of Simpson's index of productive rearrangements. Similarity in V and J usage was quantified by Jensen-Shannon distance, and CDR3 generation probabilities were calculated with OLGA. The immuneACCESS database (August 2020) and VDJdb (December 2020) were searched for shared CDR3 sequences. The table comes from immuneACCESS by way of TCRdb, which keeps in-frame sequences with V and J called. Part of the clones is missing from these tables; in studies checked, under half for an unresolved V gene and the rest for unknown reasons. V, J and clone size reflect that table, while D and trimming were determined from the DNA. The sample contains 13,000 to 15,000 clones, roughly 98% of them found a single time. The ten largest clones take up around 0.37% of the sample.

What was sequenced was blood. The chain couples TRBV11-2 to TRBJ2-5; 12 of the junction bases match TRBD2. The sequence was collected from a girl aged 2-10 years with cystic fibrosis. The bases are TGTGCCAGCAGCTTAGAGGCTAGCGGGAGGGCCGGAGAGACCCAGTACTTC. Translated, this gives CASSLEASGRAGETQYF.